These 22 T cell receptor beta chains were all obtained from the same sample, sequenced in a study of CD8 T cells in Susac syndrome. When the RNA was reverse transcribed, random hexamers were used with an input of roughly 0.45 to 1 ug. MiXCR was run by TCRdb on the immunoSEQ multiplex PCR reads, yielding one entry per CDR3 protein. The data contain fewer than 250,000 distinct CDR3 sequences, approximately 93% of them singletons. The sample consisted of CD4+ T cells from PBMCs. Receptors were obtained from a human donor in good health.

The CDR3 spells CASSPLAGPGETQYF. The CDR3, as DNA: TGTGCCAGCAGCCCCTTAGCGGGACCAGGGGAGACCCAGTACTTC. The V and J genes are TRBV14 and TRBJ2-5; 8 bases are shared with TRBD2. From germline, CDR1 is SGHDN and CDR2 FVKESK. The CDR3 consists of 15 residues. The trim removed 4 bases at V and 5 bases at J, leaving 9 bases unmatched.

The chain uses TRBV28 and TRBJ1-2; TRBD1 matches 10 bases. The CDR3 loop spans 13 amino acids. Trimming removed 9 bases from V and 5 bases from J; junction bases left unmatched: 6. The V gene's germline CDR1 is MDHEN and CDR2 SYDVKM. This CDR3 is CASYGQGVYGYTF. The CDR3 nucleotides read TGTGCCAGTTATGGACAGGGGGTTTATGGCTACACCTTC.

This clonotype was detected once. The rearrangement links TRBV5-4 to TRBJ1-1; D unresolved. The CDR3 is made up of 12 amino acids. V was trimmed by 9 bases and J by 0 bases, leaving 9 bases between them. Germline CDR1 and CDR2: SGHNT and YYREEE (reference sequence). The CDR3 DNA follows: TGTGCCATGACACGGGTGAACACTGAAGCTTTCTTT. Translated: CAMTRVNTEAFF. Full variable domain (missing parts from reference TRBV5-4 and TRBJ1-1): ETGVTQSPTHLIKTRGQQVTLRCSSQSGHNTVSWYQQALGQGPQFIFQYYREEENGRGNFPPRFSGLQFPNYSSELNVNALELDDSALYLCAMTRVNTEAFFGQGTRLTVV.

The gene calls are TRBV4-1 and TRBJ2-1; 9 bases map to TRBD2. The CDR3 extends over 17 amino acids. CDR1 MGHRA and CDR2 YSYEKL come from the germline V gene. Trimming took 4 bases from V and 4 from J; bases not matched to a gene: 11. The CDR3 here is CASSPRIAGVTYNEQFF. The CDR3 DNA sequence: TGCGCCAGCAGCCCCCGGATAGCGGGAGTAACATACAATGAGCAGTTCTTC.

The chain joins TRBV7-2 to TRBJ1-2; D not resolved. V was pared by 7 bases and J by 8 bases, with 23 bases between. The CDR3 has 15 residues. The germline CDR1 and CDR2 sequences are SGHTA and FQGNSA. CDR3 loop: CASTLSGFGGQGYTF. The CDR3 region has the DNA TGTGCCAGCACCCTGTCGGGGTTTGGCGGTCAGGGCTACACCTTC.

This sequence joins TRBV16 and TRBJ1-1; D gene unclear. CDR3 length: 13 residues. Per germline, CDR1 KGHSY and CDR2 FQNENV. V was shortened by 5 bases and J by 1 base, with 8 bases between the two germline ends. Written as DNA, the CDR3 is TGTGCCAGCAGCAGAGGCTGGAACACTGAAGCTTTCTTT. This sequence encodes CASSRGWNTEAFF.

The J gene is TRBJ2-1, the V gene TRBV7-2, with 14 bases aligning to TRBD2. The CDR3 is 17 residues long. After removal of 5 bases from V and 6 bases from J, the junction contained 9 bases not matched to a gene. Germline loops: CDR1 SGHTA, CDR2 FQGNSA. CDR3 sequence (DNA): TGTGCCAGCAGCGGCCGATCGGGACTAGCGGGGGCCAATGAGCAGTTCTTC. It specifies CASSGRSGLAGANEQFF.

CDR3 DNA sequence: TGTGCCAGCAGCTTATCTTGGACAGGGACCTATGGCTACACCTTC. Protein: CASSLSWTGTYGYTF. The chain carries TRBV7-9 and TRBJ1-2, with 8 positions matching TRBD1. Germline trimming cut 2 bases from V and 4 bases from J; bases unmatched to any gene: 6. The CDR3 has 15 residues. The germline gives CDR1 SEHNR, CDR2 FQNEAQ (reference sequence).

The chain has TRBV5-1 and TRBJ2-7, with D perhaps matching TRBD2 (7 bases). From germline, CDR1 is SGHRS and CDR2 YFSETQ. CDR3 length: 18 amino acids. V lost 0 bases and J lost 2, with 21 bases in between. The CDR3: CASSLGPSRRGGAYEQYF. Written as DNA, the CDR3 is TGCGCCAGCAGCTTGGGCCCCTCCAGAAGGGGGGGGGCCTACGAGCAGTACTTC.

This chain links TRBV14 with TRBJ1-1; weak D call: TRBD1 (5 bases). CDR1 and CDR2 (germline): SGHDN, FVKESK. CDR3 length equals 14 residues. V lost 1 base, J lost 4 bases, and 10 bases lay in between. CDR3 amino acids: CASSQVYGGTEAFF. CDR3 nucleotides: TGTGCCAGCAGCCAAGTTTATGGGGGCACTGAAGCTTTCTTT.

V gene TRBV24-1 combines with J gene TRBJ2-2, with D possibly TRBD2 on 6 matching bases. Germline CDR1 KGHDR, CDR2 SFDVKD. V was clipped by 5 bases and J by 4 bases, with 19 bases between them. The CDR3 is 17 amino acids. CDR3 sequence (DNA): TGTGCCACCAGTGCGCCTCGGGACTCCCGGACCACCGGGGAGCTGTTTTTT. It codes for CATSAPRDSRTTGELFF.

The J gene is TRBJ2-5, the V gene TRBV24-1; D not certain. Germline V gene data show CDR1 as KGHDR and CDR2 as SFDVKD. Trimming removed 4 bases at V and 3 bases at J, with 14 bases between. The CDR3 consists of 15 residues. DNA of the CDR3: TGTGCCACCAGTGAGGCCGGGTCTCCGAAAGAGACCCAGTACTTC. Its translation is CATSEAGSPKETQYF.

The V and J genes are TRBV20-1 and TRBJ2-3; 11 bases align to TRBD2. CDR3 length equals 15 residues. Germline CDR1 DFQATT, CDR2 SNEGSKA (reference sequence). The V segment lost 5 bases and the J segment 4 bases; nucleotides outside the gene matches: 8. The CDR3 here is CSAVSLAGGPDTQYF. CDR3 sequence (DNA): TGCAGTGCTGTCTCGTTAGCGGGGGGGCCAGATACGCAGTATTTT.

This chain links TRBV20-1 with TRBJ1-5; 9 nucleotides line up with TRBD1. Losses at the gene ends were 3 bases for V and 4 bases for J; bases not matched to a gene: 4. The length of the CDR3 is 14 residues. Germline CDR1 reads DFQATT; CDR2 reads SNEGSKA (reference sequence). CDR3 DNA: TGCAGTGCTAGCCCGACAGGGGGTAATCAGCCCCAGCATTTT. Its protein is CSASPTGGNQPQHF.

This sequence joins TRBV19 and TRBJ2-4, with a weak D call TRBD2 (5 bases). Germline CDR1 is LNHDA and CDR2 is SQIVND (reference sequence). This CDR3 has 15 amino acids. V lost 8 bases and J lost 1, with 15 bases in between. The CDR3 nucleotides read TGTGCCAGTGGACTGGGTGATTTGGCCAAAAACATTCAGTACTTC. Amino acid sequence: CASGLGDLAKNIQYF.

V is TRBV6-6 and J is TRBJ2-3; D possibly uses TRBD1 or TRBD2 (5 bases each). Germline CDR1 MNHNY, CDR2 SVGAGI (reference sequence). Deletions cut 6 bases from V and 4 bases from J, with 20 bases between. The CDR3 covers 16 residues. CDR3 DNA sequence: TGTGCCAGCAGCCCTCTAGCCTTAGGGACGCCAGATACGCAGTATTTT. Protein sequence: CASSPLALGTPDTQYF.

The chain couples TRBV10-3 to TRBJ2-3; possible D gene TRBD2, 5 bases. V was trimmed by 4 bases and J by 2 bases, leaving 16 bases between them. The CDR3 consists of 16 residues. Germline CDR1 and CDR2: ENHRY and SYGVKD. The CDR3 sequence: CAISALRAAATDTQYF. CDR3 in DNA: TGTGCCATCAGTGCCTTGAGGGCAGCCGCCACAGATACGCAGTATTTT.

This chain links TRBV7-9 with TRBJ2-3; the D is unclear. The V end lost 4 bases, the J end lost 0 bases, and 11 bases lay between the germline ends. Germline assignment: CDR1 SEHNR and CDR2 FQNEAQ (reference sequence). The CDR3 covers 15 residues. The CDR3 DNA is TGTGCCAGCAGCTCCCGTGAATTTAGCACAGATACGCAGTATTTT. It is translated as CASSSREFSTDTQYF.

This chain links TRBV5-4 with TRBJ2-5; D possibly uses TRBD1 or TRBD2 (5 bases each). V was shortened by 4 bases and J by 7 bases, with 26 bases between the two germline ends. The CDR3 covers 17 residues. Germline-derived CDR1 and CDR2 are SGHNT and YYREEE (reference sequence). The DNA for the CDR3 is TGTGCCAGCAGCCCCCAACCCACCGGGACGACCCAGGGGACCCAGTACTTC. This codes for CASSPQPTGTTQGTQYF.

V gene TRBV18 combines with J gene TRBJ1-3; no clear D gene. The V end lost 3 bases, the J end lost 4 bases, and 7 bases lay between the germline ends. Germline V gene sequence: CDR1 KGHSH, CDR2 LQKENI. This CDR3 spans 13 amino acids. The chain's CDR3 is CASSPFQGNTIYF. CDR3 DNA sequence: TGTGCCAGCTCACCTTTCCAAGGAAACACCATATATTTT.

This chain links TRBV19 with TRBJ2-4; D remains ambiguous. V lost 5 bases to trimming and J lost 1 base, with 9 bases between them. Germline-derived CDR1 and CDR2 are LNHDA and SQIVND (reference sequence). This CDR3 comprises 14 residues. The CDR3: CASSPAAAKNIQYF. The CDR3 DNA follows: TGTGCCAGTAGTCCGGCGGCGGCCAAAAACATTCAGTACTTC.

CDR3 amino acids: CASSYIGGGAADTQYF. The CDR3 region has the DNA TGTGCCAGCAGTTACATCGGAGGGGGCGCGGCAGATACGCAGTATTTT. The chain joins TRBV6-2 or TRBV6-3 to TRBJ2-3; TRBD1 might be the D (7 bases). Deletions cut 2 bases from V and 4 bases from J, with 16 bases between. The CDR3 sequence is 16 residues long. Germline lookup yields CDR1 MNHEY and CDR2 SVGEGT.